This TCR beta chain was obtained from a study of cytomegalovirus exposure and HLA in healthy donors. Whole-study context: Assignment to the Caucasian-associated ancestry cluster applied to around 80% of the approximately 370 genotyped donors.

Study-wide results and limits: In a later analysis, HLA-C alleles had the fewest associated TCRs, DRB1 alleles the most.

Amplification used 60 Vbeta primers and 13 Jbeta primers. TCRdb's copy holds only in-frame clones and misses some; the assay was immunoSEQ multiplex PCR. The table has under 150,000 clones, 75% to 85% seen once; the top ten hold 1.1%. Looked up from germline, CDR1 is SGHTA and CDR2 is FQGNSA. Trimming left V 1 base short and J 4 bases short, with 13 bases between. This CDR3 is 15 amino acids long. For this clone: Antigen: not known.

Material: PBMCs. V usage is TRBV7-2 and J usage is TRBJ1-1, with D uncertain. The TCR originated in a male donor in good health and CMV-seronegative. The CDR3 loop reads CASSLVEGAATEAFF. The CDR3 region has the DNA TGTGCCAGCAGCTTAGTGGAGGGCGCGGCCACTGAAGCTTTCTTT.